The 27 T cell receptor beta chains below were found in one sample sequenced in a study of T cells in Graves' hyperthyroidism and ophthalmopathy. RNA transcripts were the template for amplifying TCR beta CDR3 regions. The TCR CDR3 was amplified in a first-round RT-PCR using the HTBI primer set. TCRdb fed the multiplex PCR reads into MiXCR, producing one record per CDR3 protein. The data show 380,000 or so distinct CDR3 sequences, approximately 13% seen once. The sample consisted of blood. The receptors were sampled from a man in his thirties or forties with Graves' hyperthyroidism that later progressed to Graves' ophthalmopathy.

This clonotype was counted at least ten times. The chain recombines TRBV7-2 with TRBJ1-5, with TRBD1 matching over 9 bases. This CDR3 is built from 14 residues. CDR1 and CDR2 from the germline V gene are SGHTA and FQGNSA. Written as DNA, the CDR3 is TGTGCGACCTCCGACAGGGGGGGCAATCAGCCCCAGCATTTT. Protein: CATSDRGGNQPQHF.

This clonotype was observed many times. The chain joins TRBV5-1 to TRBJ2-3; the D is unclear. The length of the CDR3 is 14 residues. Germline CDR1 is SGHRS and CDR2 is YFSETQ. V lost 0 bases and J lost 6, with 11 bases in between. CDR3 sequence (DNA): TGCGCCAGCAGCTTGGGGCAACCTGCCGATACGCAGTATTTT. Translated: CASSLGQPADTQYF. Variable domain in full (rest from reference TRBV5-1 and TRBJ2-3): KAGVTQTPRYLIKTRGQQVTLSCSPISGHRSVSWYQQTPGQGLQFLFEYFSETQRNKGNFPGRFSGRQFSNSRSEMNVSTLELGDSALYLCASSLGQPADTQYFGPGTRLTVL.

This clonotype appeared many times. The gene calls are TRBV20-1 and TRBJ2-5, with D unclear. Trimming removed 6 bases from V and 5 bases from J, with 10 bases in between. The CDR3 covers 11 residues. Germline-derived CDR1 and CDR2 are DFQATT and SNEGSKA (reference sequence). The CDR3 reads CSASFIETQYF. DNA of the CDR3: TGCAGTGCCAGCTTCATTGAGACCCAGTACTTC.

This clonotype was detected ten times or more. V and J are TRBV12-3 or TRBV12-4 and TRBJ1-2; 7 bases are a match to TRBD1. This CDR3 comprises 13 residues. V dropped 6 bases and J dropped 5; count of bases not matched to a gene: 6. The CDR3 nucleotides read TGTGCCAGCAGCCCACAGGGGACTTATGGCTACACCTTC. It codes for CASSPQGTYGYTF.

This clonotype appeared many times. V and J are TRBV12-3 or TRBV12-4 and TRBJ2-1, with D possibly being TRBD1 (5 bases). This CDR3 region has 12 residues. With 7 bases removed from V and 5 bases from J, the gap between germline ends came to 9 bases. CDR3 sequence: CASTRTNNEQFF. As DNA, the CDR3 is TGTGCCAGCACCAGGACAAACAATGAGCAGTTCTTC.

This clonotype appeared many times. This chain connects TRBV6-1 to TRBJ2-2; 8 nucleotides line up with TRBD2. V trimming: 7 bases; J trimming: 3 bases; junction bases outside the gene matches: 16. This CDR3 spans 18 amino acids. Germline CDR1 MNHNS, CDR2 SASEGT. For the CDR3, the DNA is TGTGCCAGCAAGGGTACCAAAAGCGGGGGTGGTGACACCGGGGAGCTGTTTTTT. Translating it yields CASKGTKSGGGDTGELFF.

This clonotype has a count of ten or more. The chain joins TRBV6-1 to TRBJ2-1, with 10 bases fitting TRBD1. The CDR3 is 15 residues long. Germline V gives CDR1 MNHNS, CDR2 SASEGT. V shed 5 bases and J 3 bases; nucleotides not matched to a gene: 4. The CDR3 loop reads CASSIGQGGYNEQFF. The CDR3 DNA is TGTGCCAGCAGTATCGGACAGGGGGGCTACAATGAGCAGTTCTTC.

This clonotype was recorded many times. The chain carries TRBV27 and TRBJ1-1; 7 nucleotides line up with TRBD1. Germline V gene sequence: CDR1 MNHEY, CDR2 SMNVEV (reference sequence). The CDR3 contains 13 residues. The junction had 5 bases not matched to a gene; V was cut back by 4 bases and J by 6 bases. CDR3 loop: CASSSGTAPEAFF. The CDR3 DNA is TGTGCCAGCAGTTCGGGGACAGCCCCTGAAGCTTTCTTT.

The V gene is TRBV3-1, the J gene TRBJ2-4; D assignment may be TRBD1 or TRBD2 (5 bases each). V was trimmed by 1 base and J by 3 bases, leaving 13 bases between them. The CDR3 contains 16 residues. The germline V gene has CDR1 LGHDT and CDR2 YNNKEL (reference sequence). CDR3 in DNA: TGTGCCAGCAGCCAAGCCTCACAGAGGGGCAAAAACATTCAGTACTTC. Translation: CASSQASQRGKNIQYF.

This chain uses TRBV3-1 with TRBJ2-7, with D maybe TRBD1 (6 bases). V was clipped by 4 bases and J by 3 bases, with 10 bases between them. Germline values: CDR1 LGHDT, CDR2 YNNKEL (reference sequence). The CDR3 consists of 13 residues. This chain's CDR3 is CASSPDRFYEQYF. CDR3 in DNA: TGTGCCAGCAGCCCAGACAGGTTCTACGAGCAGTACTTC.

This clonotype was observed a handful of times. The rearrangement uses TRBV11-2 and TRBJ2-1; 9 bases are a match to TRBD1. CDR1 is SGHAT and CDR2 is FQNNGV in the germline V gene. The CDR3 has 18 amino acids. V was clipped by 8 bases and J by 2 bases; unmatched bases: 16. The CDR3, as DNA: TGTGCCAGCGCCTCCGGGGACAGGGTGACCCTAGCCTACAATGAGCAGTTCTTC. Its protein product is CASASGDRVTLAYNEQFF.

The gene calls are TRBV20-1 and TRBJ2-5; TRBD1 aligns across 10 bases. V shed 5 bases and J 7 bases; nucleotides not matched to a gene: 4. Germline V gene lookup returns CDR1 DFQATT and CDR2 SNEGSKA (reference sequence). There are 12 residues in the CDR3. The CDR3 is CSASDRGTTQYF. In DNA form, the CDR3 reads TGCAGTGCTTCGGACAGGGGGACGACCCAGTACTTC.

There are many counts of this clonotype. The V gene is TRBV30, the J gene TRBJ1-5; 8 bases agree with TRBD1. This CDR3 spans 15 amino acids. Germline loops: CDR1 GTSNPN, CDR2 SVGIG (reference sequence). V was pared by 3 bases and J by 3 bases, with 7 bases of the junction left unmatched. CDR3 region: CAWSGTGLNNQPQHF. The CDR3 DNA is TGTGCCTGGAGCGGGACAGGCCTTAACAATCAGCCCCAGCATTTT. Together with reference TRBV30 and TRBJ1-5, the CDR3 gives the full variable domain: SQTIHQWPATLVQPVGSPLSLECTVEGTSNPNLYWYRQAAGRGLQLLFYSVGIGQISSEVPQNLSASRPQDRQFILSSKKLLLSDSGFYLCAWSGTGLNNQPQHFGDGTRLSIL.

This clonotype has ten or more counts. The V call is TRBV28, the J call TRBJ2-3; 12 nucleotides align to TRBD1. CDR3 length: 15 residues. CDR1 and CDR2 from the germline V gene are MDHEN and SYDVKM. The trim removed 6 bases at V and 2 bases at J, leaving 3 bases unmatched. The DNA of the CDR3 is TGTGCCAGCAGGGGACAGGGGGCTTTCACAGATACGCAGTATTTT. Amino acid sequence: CASRGQGAFTDTQYF.

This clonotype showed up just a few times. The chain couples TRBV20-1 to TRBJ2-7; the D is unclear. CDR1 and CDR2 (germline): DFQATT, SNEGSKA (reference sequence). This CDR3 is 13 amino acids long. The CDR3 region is CTAGQANSYEQYF. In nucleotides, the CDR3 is TGCACCGCCGGGCAGGCTAATTCCTACGAGCAGTACTTC.

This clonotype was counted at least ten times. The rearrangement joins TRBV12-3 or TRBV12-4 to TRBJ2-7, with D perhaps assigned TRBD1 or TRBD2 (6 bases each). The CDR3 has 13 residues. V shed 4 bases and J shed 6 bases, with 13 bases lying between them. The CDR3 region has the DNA TGTGCCAGCAGTTCGGGGGCTTCGCGCGAGCAGTACTTC. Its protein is CASSSGASREQYF.

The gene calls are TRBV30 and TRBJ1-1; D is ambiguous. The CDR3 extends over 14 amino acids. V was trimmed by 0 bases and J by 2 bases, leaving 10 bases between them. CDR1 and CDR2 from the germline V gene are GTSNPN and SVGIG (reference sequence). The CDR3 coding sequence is TGTGCCTGGAGTGTACTTGGGTTTAACACTGAAGCTTTCTTT. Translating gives CAWSVLGFNTEAFF.

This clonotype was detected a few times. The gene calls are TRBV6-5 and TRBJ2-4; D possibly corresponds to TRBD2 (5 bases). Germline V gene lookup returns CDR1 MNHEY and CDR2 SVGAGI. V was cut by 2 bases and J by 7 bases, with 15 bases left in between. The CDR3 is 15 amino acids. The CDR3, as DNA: TGTGCCAGCAGTTACAGTGGGTCGGGAAGGAACATTCAGTACTTC. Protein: CASSYSGSGRNIQYF.

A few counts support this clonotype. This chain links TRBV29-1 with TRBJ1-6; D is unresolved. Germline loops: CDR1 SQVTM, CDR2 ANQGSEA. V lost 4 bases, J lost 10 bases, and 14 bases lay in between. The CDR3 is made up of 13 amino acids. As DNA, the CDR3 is TGCAGCGTTGTCGAGACCTCGGGGTCACCCCTCCACTTT. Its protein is CSVVETSGSPLHF.

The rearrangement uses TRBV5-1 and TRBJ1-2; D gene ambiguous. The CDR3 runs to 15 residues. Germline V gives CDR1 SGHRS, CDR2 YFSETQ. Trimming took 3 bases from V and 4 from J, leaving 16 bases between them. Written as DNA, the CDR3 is TGCGCCAGCAGCTCCGGGTTCTCGCCCTCCTATGGCTACACCTTC. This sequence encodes CASSSGFSPSYGYTF.

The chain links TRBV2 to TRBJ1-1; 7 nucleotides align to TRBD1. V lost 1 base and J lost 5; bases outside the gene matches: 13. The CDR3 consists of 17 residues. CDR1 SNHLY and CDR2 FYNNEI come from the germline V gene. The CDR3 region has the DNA TGTGCCAGCAGTGAAGGGGGCAGGGGGAAGGGAACAACTGAAGCTTTCTTT. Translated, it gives CASSEGGRGKGTTEAFF.

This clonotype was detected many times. CDR3 region: CSVEDWGDVSSYEQYF. CDR3 sequence (DNA): TGCAGCGTTGAAGACTGGGGGGACGTGAGCTCCTACGAGCAGTACTTC. This chain uses TRBV29-1 with TRBJ2-7; a weak D match, TRBD2 (6 bases). V gave up 0 bases and J gave up 0 bases, with 15 bases separating them. The V gene's germline CDR1 is SQVTM and CDR2 ANQGSEA. This CDR3 has 16 residues.

The DNA of the CDR3 is TGTGCCAGCACCATTGGGGCAGTAATCAGGGCCCAGCATTTT. The encoded protein is CASTIGAVIRAQHF. The V call is TRBV28, the J call TRBJ1-5; TRBD1 is a possible D gene (5 bases). V shed 7 bases and J shed 11 bases, with 21 bases lying between them. The germline gives CDR1 MDHEN, CDR2 SYDVKM. The CDR3 is 14 residues long. The full variable domain, rest sourced from reference TRBV28 and TRBJ1-5, is DVKVTQSSRYLVKRTGEKVFLECVQDMDHENMFWYRQDPGLGLRLIYFSYDVKMKEKGDIPEGYSVSREKKERFSLILESASTNQTSMYLCASTIGAVIRAQHFGDGTRLSIL.

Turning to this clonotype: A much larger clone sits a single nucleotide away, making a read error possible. The CDR3, as DNA: TGTGCCAGCAGCAAGACAGGGACCTACGAGCAGTACTTC. As protein: CASSKTGTYEQYF. The chain couples TRBV5-6 to TRBJ2-7; TRBD1 aligns across 7 bases. The V gene end was trimmed by 4 bases and the J gene end by 2 bases; junction bases not matched to a gene: 3. The CDR3 contains 13 residues. Germline V gene data show CDR1 as SGHDT and CDR2 as YYEEEE.

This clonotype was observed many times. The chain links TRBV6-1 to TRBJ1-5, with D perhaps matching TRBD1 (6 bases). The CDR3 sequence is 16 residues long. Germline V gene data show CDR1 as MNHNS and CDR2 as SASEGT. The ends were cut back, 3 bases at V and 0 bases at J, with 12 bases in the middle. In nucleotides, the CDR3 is TGTGCCAGCAGTGACAGGGGAGAGTATAGCAATCAGCCCCAGCATTTT. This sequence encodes CASSDRGEYSNQPQHF.

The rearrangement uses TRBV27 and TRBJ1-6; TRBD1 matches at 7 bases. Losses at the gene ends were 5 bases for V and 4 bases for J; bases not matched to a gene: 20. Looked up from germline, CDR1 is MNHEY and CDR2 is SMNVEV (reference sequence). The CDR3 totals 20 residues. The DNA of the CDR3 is TGTGCCAGCAGTCTCCGCTCCGGGACAGACCCGGGGCCATATAATTCACCCCTCCACTTT. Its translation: CASSLRSGTDPGPYNSPLHF.

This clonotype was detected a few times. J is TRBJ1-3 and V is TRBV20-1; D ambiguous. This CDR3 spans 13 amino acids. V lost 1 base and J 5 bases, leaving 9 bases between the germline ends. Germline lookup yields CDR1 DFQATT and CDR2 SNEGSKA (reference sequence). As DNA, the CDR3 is TGCAGTGCTAGAGGGGTTGACCGAAACACCATATATTTT. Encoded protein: CSARGVDRNTIYF.